This T cell receptor beta chain appears in the sequencing data of a study of blood T cell repertoires in COVID-19. Overall study: T cells, B-cell-depleted T cells, or PBMCs provided the cDNA or gDNA that served as material.

Germline CDR1 reads GTSNPN; CDR2 reads SVGIG (reference sequence). Trimming left V 1 base short and J 7 bases short, with 10 bases between. The CDR3 runs to 12 residues. Clones were read by immunoSEQ multiplex PCR, and TCRdb kept only the in-frame ones, dropping some. In the table there are 300,000 to 400,000 clones, over 75% of which are singletons. Sequenced sample: peripheral blood. The genes are TRBV30 and TRBJ1-2; tentatively, D is TRBD1 (6 bases). The sequence was collected from a woman aged 45-65 years who had recovered from COVID-19. CDR3: CAWSAGGGGYTF. CDR3 nucleotide sequence: TGTGCCTGGAGTGCGGGGGGCGGTGGCTACACCTTC.